The clone carrying this TCR beta chain was detected ten times or more. What it binds is not known. The CDR3 consists of 14 residues. Germline V lookup: CDR1 SGHTA, CDR2 FQGNSA. Trimming removed 2 bases at V and 0 bases at J, with 7 bases between. Unique molecular identifiers were carried by the TCR beta cDNA libraries. TCRdb used MiXCR to reprocess the PCR reads, holding one entry per CDR3 protein. Among a few hundred thousand distinct CDR3 sequences, about 38% were seen once, and the ten largest hold 4.5% to 5.5%. These data originate in a study of post-analysis software for immune sequencing data. General study findings and limits: Controls showed significantly higher normalized Chao1 diversity than did multiple sclerosis patients. Among five TRBV segments more frequent in patients than controls were TRBV5-6, TRBV5-1 and TRBV20-1. The F measure placed samples prepared in the same batch into strongly shared clusters.

The sequence came from a girl under 18 with multiple sclerosis. Sequenced input: blood. J is TRBJ1-1 and V is TRBV7-2; D unresolved. CDR3 residues: CASSLHRLNTEAFF. CDR3 bases: TGTGCCAGCAGCTTACACAGACTGAACACTGAAGCTTTCTTT.